This T cell receptor beta chain was recovered during a study of blood T cell repertoires in COVID-19. There are a few counts of this clone. Authors' methods: Estimation of nucleated cell counts relied on the amplification of reference gene primers. The table came from immunoSEQ multiplex PCR; TCRdb's copy has only in-frame clones and leaves some out. The V and J calls and clone size were taken over from that table, and D and trimming were inferred from the DNA. The profile shows some 180,000 clones, 84% of them singletons. Germline V lookup: CDR1 SGHKS, CDR2 YYEKEE (reference sequence). CDR3 size: 18 residues. The ends lost 0 bases at V and 4 bases at J; junction bases unmatched: 9. Seattle's enrolled individuals joined amid active infection and were then monitored longitudinally.

The sequence was collected from a woman of 80 years or more with COVID-19, enrolled during active disease. The chain is built from TRBV5-5 and TRBJ2-7; 14 nucleotides match TRBD2. Source material: peripheral blood. Here the CDR3 DNA reads TGTGCCAGCAGCTTGGGACTAGCGGGAGGGGACACTCTTTACGAGCAGTACTTC. Protein sequence: CASSLGLAGGDTLYEQYF.